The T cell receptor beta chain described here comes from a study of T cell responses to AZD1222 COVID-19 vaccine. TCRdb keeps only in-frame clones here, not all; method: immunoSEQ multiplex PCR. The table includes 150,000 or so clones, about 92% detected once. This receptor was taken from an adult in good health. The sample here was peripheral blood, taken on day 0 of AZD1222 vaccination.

CDR3 sequence: CATSDTSGGRELFF. The CDR3 DNA sequence: TGTGCCACCAGTGACACTAGCGGGGGACGGGAGCTGTTTTTT. The chain recombines TRBV24-1 with TRBJ2-2; 11 bases are a match to TRBD2. J gave up 9 bases and V 4 bases, and 3 bases lay outside the gene matches. In germline, CDR1 is KGHDR, CDR2 SFDVKD. The CDR3 runs to 14 residues.